The T cell receptor (beta chain) under discussion was sequenced for a study of CXCR3-negative and CXCR3-positive naive CD8 T cells (dated by TCRdb to the late 2010s). In terms of the full investigation: In total, 110 million to 150 million TRB reads were obtained, corresponding to roughly 1.5 +/- 0.3 million reads per library. The TRBV-TRBJ cluster analysis covered naive subsets from a handful of donors and memory cells from 3 donors. Diversity and physicochemical repertoire analyses were performed on around ten donors pooled from two independent experiments.

CDR1 and CDR2 are read off the germline V gene (reference sequence) as MNHEY and SMNVEV. From the cysteine through the phenylalanine, the CDR3 covers 13 amino acids. DNA is not recorded here. For each CD8+ T cell subset, flow sorting was done in triplicate, and some 300,000 cells per subset went directly into RLT lysis buffer. Naive CD8+ T cells were defined stringently as CD45RO-CCR7+CD27+CD95- to exclude memory contaminants. Using standard density gradient centrifugation, peripheral blood mononuclear cells were isolated from buffy coats. Naive CXCR3-negative and CXCR3-positive CD8+ T cells were flow-sorted using a FACSAria III. Total RNA was extracted from sorted cells using an RNeasy Mini Kit. These reads were obtained on a NextSeq 550. The Human TCR Profiling Kit (MiLaboratory) was used to make UMI-labeled 5' RACE TRB cDNA libraries. cDNA synthesis used the entire amount of extracted RNA, and PCR amplification then used the entire amount of cDNA produced. Libraries were prepared in parallel with an identical number of PCR cycles. In the paper's pipeline: With a requirement of at least two reads per UMI, MIGEC and MiXCR extracted about 49,000 +/- 11,000 unique UMI-labeled TRB cDNA molecules per library. An average of roughly 40,000 +/- 10,000 functional in-frame TRB CDR3 nucleotide clonotypes without stop codons was found per library. After each sample was downsampled to 5000 UMI-labeled TRB molecules, VDJtools was used to calculate diversity metrics such as normalized Shannon-Wiener and Chao1. VDJtools computed clonotype-size-weighted physicochemical properties of the central five CDR3 residues: interaction energy, strength, volume and Kidera factor 4. TCRdb reprocessed the sequencing reads and holds a single record per CDR3 protein sequence, with no DNA. In this record, the V and J calls reflect TCRdb's handling and not the investigators' own analysis. This sample's table lists around 140,000 distinct CDR3 sequences. 0.25% to 0.35% of the sample is taken by the ten largest.

Worth noting for this clonotype: Its antigen is not yet known.

The paper's findings and limits, for the study overall: TRB CDR3s from CXCR3-positive naive cells showed higher hydrophobicity (lower Kidera factor 4), lower energy, and higher strength and volume indices than CXCR3-negative naive cells. Freshly isolated PBMCs were used for most assays because CXCR3 expression went down partially after cryopreservation. Because surface CD5, which has been linked to self-reactivity in mice, was comparable between naive subsets, TCR interaction strength was also inferred from TRB CDR3 physicochemical properties. Both naive subsets had comparably high repertoire diversity, while memory CD8+ T cells had much lower repertoire diversity. Naive CXCR3-negative and CXCR3-positive cells from the same donor showed similar TRBV-TRBJ usage, whereas memory cells showed distinct patterns.

Material: naive CXCR3- CD8+ T cells from blood. The sample's cell subset or site label, decoded: CD45RO-CCR7+CD27+CD95- naive CD8+ T cells lacking CXCR3 (TNR3-). The sequence came from a human donor in good health. Some clones in this sample may be carry-over from other donors' samples. The chain uses TRBV27 and TRBJ1-2. CDR3 sequence: CASSLGHGYGYTF.